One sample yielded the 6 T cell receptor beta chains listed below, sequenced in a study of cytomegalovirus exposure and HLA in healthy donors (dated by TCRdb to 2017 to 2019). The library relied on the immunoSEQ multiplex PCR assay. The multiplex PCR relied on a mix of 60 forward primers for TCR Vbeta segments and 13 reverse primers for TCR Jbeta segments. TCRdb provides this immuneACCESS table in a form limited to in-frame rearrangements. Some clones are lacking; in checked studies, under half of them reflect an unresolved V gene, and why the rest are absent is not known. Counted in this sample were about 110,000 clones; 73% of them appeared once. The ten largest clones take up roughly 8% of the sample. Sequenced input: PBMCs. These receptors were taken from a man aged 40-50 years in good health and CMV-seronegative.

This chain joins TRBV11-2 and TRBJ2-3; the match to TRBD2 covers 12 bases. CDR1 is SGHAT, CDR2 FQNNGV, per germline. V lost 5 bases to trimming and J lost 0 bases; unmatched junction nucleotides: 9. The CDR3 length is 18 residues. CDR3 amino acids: CASSRRLAGAPSTDTQYF. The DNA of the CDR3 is TGTGCCAGCAGCAGAAGACTAGCGGGGGCTCCTAGCACAGATACGCAGTATTTT.

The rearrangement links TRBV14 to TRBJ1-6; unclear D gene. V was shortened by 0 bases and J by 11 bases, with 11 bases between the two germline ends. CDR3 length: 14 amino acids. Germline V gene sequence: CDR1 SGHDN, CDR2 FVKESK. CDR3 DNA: TGTGCCAGCAGCCAAGATCGTCACGGGGCACCCCTCCACTTT. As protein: CASSQDRHGAPLHF. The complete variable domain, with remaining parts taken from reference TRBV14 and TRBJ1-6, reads EAGVTQFPSHSVIEKGQTVTLRCDPISGHDNLYWYRRVMGKEIKFLLHFVKESKQDESGMPNNRFLAERTGGTYSTLKVQPAELEDSGVYFCASSQDRHGAPLHFGNGTRLTVT.

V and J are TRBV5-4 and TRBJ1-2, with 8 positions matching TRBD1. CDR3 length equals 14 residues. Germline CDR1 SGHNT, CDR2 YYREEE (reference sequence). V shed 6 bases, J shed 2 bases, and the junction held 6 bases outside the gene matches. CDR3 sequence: CASTDTGGNYGYTF. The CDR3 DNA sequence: TGTGCCAGCACCGATACAGGGGGAAACTATGGCTACACCTTC.

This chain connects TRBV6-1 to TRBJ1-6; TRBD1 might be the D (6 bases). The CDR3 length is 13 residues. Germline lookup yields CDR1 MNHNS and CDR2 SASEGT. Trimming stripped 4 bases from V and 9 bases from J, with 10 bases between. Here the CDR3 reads CASSVRDTSPLHF. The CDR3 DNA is TGTGCCAGCAGTGTCCGGGACACTTCACCCCTCCACTTT.

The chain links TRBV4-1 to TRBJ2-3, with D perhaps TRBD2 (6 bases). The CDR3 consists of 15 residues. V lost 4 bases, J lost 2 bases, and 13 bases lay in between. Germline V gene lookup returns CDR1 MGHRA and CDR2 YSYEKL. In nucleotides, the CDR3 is TGCGCCAGCAGCCGGTCGGCGGGGATCACAGATACGCAGTATTTT. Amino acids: CASSRSAGITDTQYF.

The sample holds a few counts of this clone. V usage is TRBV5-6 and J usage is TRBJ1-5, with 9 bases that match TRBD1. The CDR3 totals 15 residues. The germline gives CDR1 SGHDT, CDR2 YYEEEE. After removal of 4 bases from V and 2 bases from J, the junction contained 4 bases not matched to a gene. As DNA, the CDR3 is TGTGCCAGCAGCCCCTGGGACAGGGGCAATCAGCCCCAGCATTTT. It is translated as CASSPWDRGNQPQHF.